This T cell receptor beta chain is drawn from a study of T cells in narcolepsy. The overall study: Patients with NT1 or NT2 and healthy control donors were enrolled.

The data were produced by immunoSEQ multiplex PCR, yet TCRdb's version contains in-frame clones alone and is incomplete. The data show around 31,000 clones, roughly 78% seen once. Per the germline V gene, CDR1 is MNHNS and CDR2 is SASEGT. The V gene lost 7 bases and the J gene lost 5 bases, with 12 bases spanning the gap. This CDR3 is 12 amino acids long. Notes on the study in general: Comparing one patient's CSF and blood CD4+ clonotypes highlighted HCRT- and TRIB2-specific autoreactive clonotypes. Blood of same and different patients, but not healthy controls, reportedly held recurring autoreactive clonotypes. In some patient and control memory CD4+ samples, autoreactive clones were absent.

About this clone itself: Its antigen is unknown.

Sequencing was done on a sample of CD45RA- memory CD4+ T cells from PBMCs. The chain recombines TRBV6-1 with TRBJ2-7, with D tentatively TRBD2 (5 bases). The receptor was derived from a human donor with narcolepsy. CDR3 nucleotide sequence: TGTGCCAGCATGAATGGAGGAGACGAGCAGTACTTC. Translation: CASMNGGDEQYF.